One and the same sample provided the 3 T cell receptor beta chains below, sequenced in a study of OX40 agonist ivuxolimab in advanced cancers. TCRdb keeps only in-frame clones here, not all; method: immunoSEQ multiplex PCR. There are some 59,000 clones in the sample; approximately 89% occur only once, and 8.5% to 9% lies in the top ten. The material sequenced was CD4+ or CD8+ T cells sorted from blood, taken in a trial of the OX40 agonist ivuxolimab. These receptor sequences come from an adult with an advanced solid tumor such as melanoma, head and neck, liver or kidney cancer.

In regard to this clone: At the DNA level, this CDR3 is encoded by other sequences in the same sample as well. The chain joins TRBV19 to TRBJ1-1; 8 nucleotides agree with TRBD1. In germline, CDR1 is LNHDA, CDR2 SQIVND (reference sequence). The CDR3 extends over 12 amino acids. V was clipped by 5 bases and J by 4 bases; unmatched bases: 0. The chain's CDR3 is CASSQGATEAFF. In DNA, the CDR3 is TGTGCCAGTAGTCAGGGGGCCACTGAAGCTTTCTTT.

The chain uses TRBV7-9 and TRBJ1-1; D perhaps matches TRBD1 (5 bases). The ends were cut back, 7 bases at V and 5 bases at J, with 11 bases in the middle. The CDR3 contains 12 residues. Germline V gene lookup returns CDR1 SEHNR and CDR2 FQNEAQ (reference sequence). The CDR3 sequence: CASNLGGTEAFF. As DNA, the CDR3 is TGTGCCAGCAACCTGGGGGGGACTGAAGCTTTCTTT.

The V gene is TRBV27, the J gene TRBJ2-1, with D hard to call. The V gene's germline CDR1 is MNHEY and CDR2 SMNVEV (reference sequence). This CDR3 has 20 amino acids. V was pared by 0 bases and J by 0 bases, with 21 bases between. The CDR3 DNA is TGTGCCAGCAGTTTATCTCCTATTCCCTACCTACGGAGCTCCTACAATGAGCAGTTCTTC. Protein product: CASSLSPIPYLRSSYNEQFF.